This T cell receptor (beta chain) was profiled in a study of OX40 agonist ivuxolimab in advanced cancers. As for the study in general: The eligibility criteria allowed prior anti-PD-1, anti-PD-L1 or anti-CTLA-4 therapy, and about 40% had some.

Overall study findings and caveats: Compared with CD4+, CD8+ T cells on average had more expanded clones. Some nonresponders additionally presented with little normalized T-cell clonal expansion.

Note on this clone: The antigen is unknown.

Assay used: immunoSEQ multiplex PCR; TCRdb lists only in-frame clones, some missing. This sample has around 40,000 clones, with 65% to 85% found just once. Germline lookup yields CDR1 SGDLS and CDR2 YYNGEE. The V gene end was trimmed by 4 bases and the J gene end by 2 bases; junction bases not matched to a gene: 6. The CDR3 sequence is 15 residues long. The sequence was obtained from an adult with an advanced solid tumor such as melanoma, head and neck, liver or kidney cancer. V gene TRBV9 combines with J gene TRBJ2-5; TRBD2 aligns across 9 bases. This material consisted of CD4+ or CD8+ T cells sorted from blood, taken in a trial of the OX40 agonist ivuxolimab. Written as DNA, the CDR3 is TGTGCCAGCAGCTTGGTCCTAGCGGGACAAGAGACCCAGTACTTC. Amino acids: CASSLVLAGQETQYF.